These T cell receptor beta chains were read from a single sample in a study of shared clonotypes between healthy human individuals. TCRdb keeps only in-frame clones here, not all; method: immunoSEQ multiplex PCR. This table has millions of clones, roughly 95% appearing once. Sequencing was performed on naive CD8+ T cells sorted from blood. All receptors come from a man aged 18 to 30 in good health. Both conserved end residues are trimmed from each CDR3.

j_gene	v_gene	CDR3aa
TRBJ1-5	TRBV18	ASSSSPGTSPGQPQH
TRBJ2-7	TRBV10-2	ASSDPGTTEQY
TRBJ1-1	TRBV5-6	ASSFEGREGIVNTEAF
TRBJ2-2	TRBV4-1	ASSQVGSTGELF
TRBJ2-7	TRBV21-1	ASSRPGTGKYSYEQY
TRBJ2-7	TRBV28	ASSFWDRTNGNEQY
TRBJ2-7	TRBV28	ASSFTHTYEQY
TRBJ2-5	TRBV5-1	ASSPGQGRETQY
TRBJ2-7	TRBV6-5	ASSLWASYEQY
TRBJ2-3	TRBV27	ASSFLLTSGSTDTQY
TRBJ2-2	TRBV9	ASSVGQGLAGELF
TRBJ2-7	TRBV4-1	ASSQKFTGGYEQY
TRBJ2-7	TRBV5-1	ASGKTGPYEQY
TRBJ1-1	TRBV9	ASSMDRGGPEAF
TRBJ2-7	TRBV28	ASSDGENYLGEQY
TRBJ2-2	TRBV13	ASSLVSGELF
TRBJ2-2	TRBV19	ASSIRFGLASGGTGELF
TRBJ2-7	TRBV27	ASSLTGSSYEQY
TRBJ2-3	TRBV9	ASSSQEAGAADTQY
TRBJ2-1	TRBV9	ASSGGQDGWSTVASGVHNEQF
TRBJ2-7	TRBV13	ASSLGQGIDEQY
TRBJ2-5	TRBV9	ASSVEDLAGAPDQETQY
TRBJ1-2	TRBV6-1	ASSLSPGGIYGYT
TRBJ1-2	TRBV7-2	ASRLTGQDPNYGYT